The 3 T cell receptor beta chains below come from one sample, sequenced in a study of T-cell memory formation after mild COVID-19. From the 5' RACE reads, TCRdb called clonotypes with MiXCR, one entry per CDR3 protein. This table has around 200,000 distinct CDR3 sequences, less than 20% appearing once. The sample taken for sequencing was PBMCs or a T cell subset sorted from them (not recorded which). These receptors all come from a man between 18 and 35 years old who had mild COVID-19 (a few samples of this study predate the infection). Cell type and time point are not known.

This clonotype showed up many times. This rearrangement joins TRBV20-1 to TRBJ1-5, with a tentative D call TRBD1 (5 bases). The CDR3 spans 12 residues. Germline CDR1 reads DFQATT; CDR2 reads SNEGSKA (reference sequence). V lost 3 bases and J 2 bases, leaving 5 bases between the germline ends. CDR3 in amino acids: CSARTGNQPQHF. The CDR3 coding sequence is TGCAGTGCTAGGACAGGCAATCAGCCCCAGCATTTT.

This chain uses TRBV6-2 or TRBV6-3 with TRBJ1-2; D unresolved. CDR1 and CDR2 (germline): MNHEY, SVGEGT. V gave up 0 bases and J gave up 6 bases, with 11 bases separating them. The CDR3 spans 14 residues. The CDR3 region is CASSYSRAVDGYTF. The CDR3 nucleotides read TGTGCCAGCAGTTACTCAAGGGCAGTAGATGGCTACACCTTC.

The chain combines TRBV20-1 with TRBJ1-2; D call uncertain. Germline V gene data show CDR1 as DFQATT and CDR2 as SNEGSKA (reference sequence). Trimming took 5 bases from V and 8 from J, leaving 12 bases between them. This CDR3 comprises 11 residues. The CDR3 spells CSALGWKGYTF. CDR3 nucleotide sequence: TGCAGTGCTCTTGGATGGAAAGGCTACACCTTC.